The 11 T cell receptor beta chains below all came from one sample that was sequenced in a study of CD8+CD57+ T cells in acquired aplastic anemia. The TCR beta profiling, which covered VDJ combination and CDR3 sequence, was carried out using genomic DNA as the template. TCRdb used MiXCR to reprocess the reads, holding one entry per CDR3 protein. The sample holds 150,000 to 200,000 distinct CDR3 sequences, over 60% seen once. The specimen sequenced was sorted CD4+, CD8+, or CD8+CD57+ T cells (not recorded which) from PBMCs. Receptors were obtained from a human donor with severe aplastic anemia or a healthy control (not recorded which).

This sequence joins TRBV5-1 and TRBJ1-3, with no clear D. The V and J ends lost 1 base and 0 bases respectively, with 5 bases between them. The germline CDR1 and CDR2 sequences are SGHRS and YFSETQ. This CDR3 region has 14 residues. The DNA of the CDR3 is TGCGCCAGCAGCTTGTCGGTCTCTGGAAACACCATATATTTT. Protein sequence: CASSLSVSGNTIYF.

This chain links TRBV2 with TRBJ2-7; no firm D call. The CDR3 extends over 18 amino acids. V lost 4 bases and J 4 bases, leaving 26 bases between the germline ends. Germline CDR1 SNHLY, CDR2 FYNNEI. CDR3 sequence reads: CASSVHSKARLIGYEQYF. In DNA form, the CDR3 reads TGTGCCAGCAGTGTACACAGCAAAGCCCGCTTAATTGGGTACGAGCAGTACTTC.

The chain is built from TRBV7-9 and TRBJ2-3; D ambiguous. The CDR3 length is 13 residues. Per germline, CDR1 SEHNR and CDR2 FQNEAQ (reference sequence). Trimming took 5 bases from V and 1 from J, leaving 7 bases between them. CDR3 nucleotides: TGTGCCAGCAGCCACCTCCGCACAGATACGCAGTATTTT. This translates into CASSHLRTDTQYF.

This clonotype was observed many times. V and J are TRBV16 and TRBJ1-1; 8 nucleotides line up with TRBD1. Germline V lookup: CDR1 KGHSY, CDR2 FQNENV. This CDR3 region has 13 residues. J was trimmed by 4 bases and V by 7 bases; bases with no gene match: 5. This CDR3 reads CASIIDRGTEAFF. CDR3 in DNA: TGTGCCAGCATCATCGACAGGGGCACTGAAGCTTTCTTT.

The V and J genes are TRBV29-1 and TRBJ2-7; 9 nucleotides match TRBD2. The CDR3 contains 19 residues. Germline V CDR1 and CDR2: SQVTM, ANQGSEA. Germline trimming cut 1 base from V and 5 bases from J; bases unmatched to any gene: 21. The CDR3 region is CSVEGASSQDETSGNEQYF. The CDR3 region has the DNA TGCAGCGTTGAAGGTGCCAGCAGCCAAGATGAGACTAGCGGAAACGAGCAGTACTTC.

This sequence joins TRBV20-1 and TRBJ2-7; D perhaps matches TRBD1 (7 bases). Trimming stripped 0 bases from V and 0 bases from J, with 15 bases between. The CDR3 runs 16 residues. Looked up from germline, CDR1 is DFQATT and CDR2 is SNEGSKA (reference sequence). CDR3 DNA: TGCAGTGCTAGAGATGGAGGGCCAGGGGGCTCCTACGAGCAGTACTTC. Amino acids: CSARDGGPGGSYEQYF.

The chain uses TRBV7-9 and TRBJ2-7; weak D call: TRBD2 (5 bases). V was shortened by 2 bases and J by 0 bases, with 14 bases between the two germline ends. The CDR3 consists of 16 residues. Germline lookup yields CDR1 SEHNR and CDR2 FQNEAQ (reference sequence). CDR3 in amino acids: CASSLLALGSSYEQYF. The CDR3 DNA follows: TGTGCCAGCAGCTTATTGGCTCTGGGGAGCTCCTACGAGCAGTACTTC.

Concerning this clonotype: One end of the junction does not line up with germline, which may come from a read error. This sequence joins TRBV7-9 and TRBJ2-7; TRBD2 matches at 9 bases. The length of the CDR3 is 16 residues. CDR1 and CDR2 from the germline V gene are SEHNR and FQNEAQ (reference sequence). The CDR3 loop reads CASSSLPGLASYEQYF. The CDR3 nucleotides read TGCGCCAGCAGCTCTTTACCGGGACTAGCCTCCTACGAGCAGTACTTC.

About this clonotype itself: One junction end does not reproduce the germline sequence, and a read error may be involved. The chain joins TRBV15 to TRBJ2-1; TRBD1 is a possible D gene (6 bases). The CDR3 is made up of 14 amino acids. In germline, CDR1 is LNHNV, CDR2 YYDKDF (reference sequence). CDR3 protein: CASSPSLGGNEQFF. The CDR3 nucleotides read TGTGCCAGCAGCCCCTCTCTAGGGGGCAATGAGCAGTTCTTC. Based on the CDR3 plus reference TRBV15 and TRBJ2-1, the full variable domain is DAMVIQNPRYQVTQFGKPVTLSCSQTLNHNVMYWYQQKSSQAPKLLFHYYDKDFNNEADTPDNFQSRRPNTSFCFLDIRSPGLGDTAMYLCASSPSLGGNEQFFGPGTRLTVL.

The CDR3 DNA is TGTGCCAGCAAATTAGAGGGCCACTATGGCTACACCTTC. The encoded protein is CASKLEGHYGYTF. The chain recombines TRBV27 with TRBJ1-2; unclear D gene. The CDR3 consists of 13 residues. V lost 7 bases and J lost 3, with 12 bases in between. Germline V CDR1 and CDR2: MNHEY, SMNVEV (reference sequence).

The chain joins TRBV5-4 to TRBJ1-2; 7 bases align to TRBD1. This CDR3 has 15 residues. Germline-derived CDR1 and CDR2 are SGHNT and YYREEE (reference sequence). Trimming removed 2 bases from V and 8 bases from J; junction bases left unmatched: 12. Written as DNA, the CDR3 is TGTGCCAGCAGCTTCCCTGTGGAGGGGGCAGGGGGCTACACCTTC. Translating it yields CASSFPVEGAGGYTF.